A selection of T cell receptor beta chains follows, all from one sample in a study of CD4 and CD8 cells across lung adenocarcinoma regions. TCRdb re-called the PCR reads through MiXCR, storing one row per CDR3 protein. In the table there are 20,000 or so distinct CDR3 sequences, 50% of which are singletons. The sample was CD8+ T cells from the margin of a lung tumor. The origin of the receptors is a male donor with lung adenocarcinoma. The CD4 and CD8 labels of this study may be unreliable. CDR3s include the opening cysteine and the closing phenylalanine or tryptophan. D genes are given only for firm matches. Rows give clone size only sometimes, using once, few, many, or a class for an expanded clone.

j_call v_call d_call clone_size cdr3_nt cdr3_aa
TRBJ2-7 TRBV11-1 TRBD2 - TGTGCCAGCAGCTTTGGGACTAGCGGTCCCTACGAGCAGTACTTC CASSFGTSGPYEQYF
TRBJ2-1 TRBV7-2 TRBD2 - TGTGCCAGCAGCTTTTCCTCTTTAGCGGGAGTTTTTGGTGAGCAGTTCTTC CASSFSSLAGVFGEQFF
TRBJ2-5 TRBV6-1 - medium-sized TGTGCCAGCAGTGAAGCTCGCTACCGAACACAAGAGACCCAGTACTTC CASSEARYRTQETQYF
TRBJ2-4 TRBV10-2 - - TGCGGCGGCTCGGGGCTGGGGGGCAAAAATATGCAGTACTTT CGGSGLGGKNMQYF
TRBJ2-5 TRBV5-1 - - TGCGCCAGCAGCTTGGGGTCCACACCAACTTCCCAAGAGACCCAGTACTTC CASSLGSTPTSQETQYF
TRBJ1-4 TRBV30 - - TGTGCCTGGAGTGTAGGCTCCCAGTCAACTAATGAAAAACTGTTTTTT CAWSVGSQSTNEKLFF
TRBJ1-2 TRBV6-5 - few TGTGCCAGCAGTTCCTCTGGGGTGGGTCGTAAAAATAACTATGGCTACACCTTC CASSSSGVGRKNNYGYTF
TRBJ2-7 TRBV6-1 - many TGTGCCAGCAGCAAGACGGTGGGGGCCTACGAGCAGTACTTC CASSKTVGAYEQYF
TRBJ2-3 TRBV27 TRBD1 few TGTGCCAGCCGGGGGACAGGCACAGGTACGCTGTATTTT CASRGTGTGTLYF
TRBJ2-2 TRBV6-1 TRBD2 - TGTGCCAGCTCCGGTCTAGCGGGAGTACGTGGCGATACGCAGTTTTTT CASSGLAGVRGDTQFF
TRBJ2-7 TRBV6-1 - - TGTGCCAGCAGTGAAATTCGGAAGGACGAGCAGTACTTC CASSEIRKDEQYF
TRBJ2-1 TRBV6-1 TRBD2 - TGTGCCAGTAGGTCTAGCGGGTATAACAATGAGCAGTTCTTC CASRSSGYNNEQFF
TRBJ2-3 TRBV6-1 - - TGTGCCAGCAGGGAAACGCGGGCTGTCAGCACCGATGCGCAGTATTTT CASRETRAVSTDAQYF
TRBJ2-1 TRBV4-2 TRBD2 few TGTGCCAGCAGCGTCACTAGCGGGACACACAATGAGCAGTTCTTC CASSVTSGTHNEQFF
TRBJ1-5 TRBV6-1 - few TGTGCCAGCCGCACGATTGGCAATCAGCCCCAGCATTTT CASRTIGNQPQHF
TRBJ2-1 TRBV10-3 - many TGTGCCATCAGCGGTAGCACAGACAATGAGCAGTTCTTC CAISGSTDNEQFF
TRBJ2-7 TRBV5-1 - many TGCGCCAGCAGCCTGACCGGGAACAAGGCCTACGAGCAGTACTTC CASSLTGNKAYEQYF
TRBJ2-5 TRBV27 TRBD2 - TGTGCCAGCCGCCCCCCGTCCGGGACTAGCGGGATGGAGACCCAGTACTTC CASRPPSGTSGMETQYF
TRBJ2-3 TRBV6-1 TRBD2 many TGTGCCAGCAGCCTCCAAACAGCGGGACCAGATACGCAGTATTTT CASSLQTAGPDTQYF
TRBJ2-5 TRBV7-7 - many TGTGCTAGCAGCCCTTCTTCCAGGGTGGAGACCCAGTACTTC CASSPSSRVETQYF
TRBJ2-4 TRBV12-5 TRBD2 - TGTGCTAGGGGGCTGCTAGCGGGAAACCTTCAGTACTTC CARGLLAGNLQYF
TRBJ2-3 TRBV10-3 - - TGTGCGGGTAGTGGGGGCCGCTACCAAGAGACGCAGTATTTT CAGSGGRYQETQYF
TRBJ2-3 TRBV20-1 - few TGCAGTGCTAGAGTTCGGACCGTTGGTGGCACAGATACGCAGTATTTT CSARVRTVGGTDTQYF
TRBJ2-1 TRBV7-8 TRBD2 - TGTGCCAGCAGCCGTAGCGGGAGGGCTGACAATGAGCAGTTCTTC CASSRSGRADNEQFF
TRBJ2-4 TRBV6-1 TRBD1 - TGTGCCAGCAGCCCCCACCGGGACAGGGCCAAAAACATTCAGTACTTC CASSPHRDRAKNIQYF
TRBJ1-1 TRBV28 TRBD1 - TGTGCCACCCGGACAGGGGGCTTGAACACTGAAGCTTTCTTT CATRTGGLNTEAFF
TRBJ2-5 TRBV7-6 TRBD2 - TGTGCCAGCAGCTTAGGGACTAGCCGGGAGACCCAGTACTTC CASSLGTSRETQYF
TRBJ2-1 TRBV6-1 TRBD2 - TGTGCCAGCAGTCCTTGGGGCGGGAGGAAAGAGCAGTTCTTC CASSPWGGRKEQFF
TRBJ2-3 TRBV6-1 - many TGTGCCACCCGCCTCGGAGGGGGGGCAGATACGCAGTATTTT CATRLGGGADTQYF